Presented here are 5 T cell receptor beta chains from one specimen sequenced in a study of cytomegalovirus exposure and HLA in healthy donors. The assay was immunoSEQ multiplex PCR, and TCRdb's table has in-frame clones only and misses some. The repertoire holds some 64,000 clones, with approximately 97% as singletons. The sequencing input was PBMCs. The receptor source for this set is a woman between 18 and 29 years old in good health and CMV-seropositive.

V gene TRBV7-2 combines with J gene TRBJ2-7, with 8 positions matching TRBD1. CDR3 length: 13 amino acids. V was pared by 6 bases and J by 3 bases, with 4 bases of the junction left unmatched. Germline values: CDR1 SGHTA, CDR2 FQGNSA. CDR3 residues: CASSPTGGYEQYF. The CDR3 DNA is TGTGCCAGCAGTCCAACAGGGGGCTACGAGCAGTACTTC.

The chain links TRBV28 to TRBJ2-2; 13 bases are a match to TRBD2. The CDR3 is 20 amino acids. Germline assignment: CDR1 MDHEN and CDR2 SYDVKM. The V and J ends lost 3 bases and 3 bases, in that order; junction bases with no gene match: 13. The CDR3 here is CASSLAPGLAGNTYTGELFF. CDR3 coding DNA: TGTGCCAGCAGTTTGGCCCCGGGACTAGCGGGAAATACGTACACCGGGGAGCTGTTTTTT.

This clone has only one observation. V is TRBV6-1 and J is TRBJ2-1; unclear D gene. Germline V gene data show CDR1 as MNHNS and CDR2 as SASEGT. Trimming stripped 7 bases from V and 3 bases from J, with 16 bases between. The CDR3 spans 15 residues. The CDR3 loop reads CASTLVSANYNEQFF. As DNA, the CDR3 is TGTGCCAGCACGCTCGTAAGCGCCAACTACAATGAGCAGTTCTTC.

The rearrangement joins TRBV9 to TRBJ2-1; 11 nucleotides match TRBD2. V was clipped by 4 bases and J by 6 bases; unmatched bases: 6. Germline values: CDR1 SGDLS, CDR2 YYNGEE. The CDR3 consists of 15 residues. The CDR3 loop is CASSPTSGSLNEQFF. The CDR3 DNA reads as TGTGCCAGCAGCCCAACTAGCGGGAGTCTCAATGAGCAGTTCTTC. Based on the CDR3 plus reference TRBV9 and TRBJ2-1, the full variable domain is DSGVTQTPKHLITATGQRVTLRCSPRSGDLSVYWYQQSLDQGLQFLIQYYNGEERAKGNILERFSAQQFPDLHSELNLSSLELGDSALYFCASSPTSGSLNEQFFGPGTRLTVL.

This clone was recorded once. This chain joins TRBV11-3 and TRBJ2-5, with D tentatively TRBD2 (5 bases). V lost 5 bases, J lost 5 bases, and 12 bases lay in between. The CDR3 is made up of 13 amino acids. Germline-derived CDR1 and CDR2 are SGHNT and YENEEA. DNA for the CDR3: TGTGCCAGCAGCAACGACGGCGGGGAGACCCAGTACTTC. Its protein product is CASSNDGGETQYF. Based on the CDR3 plus reference TRBV11-3 and TRBJ2-5, the full variable domain is EAGVVQSPRYKIIEKKQPVAFWCNPISGHNTLYWYLQNLGQGPELLIRYENEEAVDDSQLPKDRFSAERLKGVDSTLKIQPAELGDSAVYLCASSNDGGETQYFGPGTRLLVL.